The following is a T cell receptor (beta chain) sequence with its context. The data originate from a study of control samples from healthy donors and cancer patients. The CDR3 loop spans 15 amino acids. Trimming shortened V by 5 bases and J by 4 bases, and 14 bases separated the two germline ends. The germline V gene encodes CDR1 SGHTA and CDR2 FQGTGA. Here immunoSEQ multiplex PCR was the method, and the copy in TCRdb shows in-frame clones only, minus some. The sample holds roughly 200,000 clones, about 90% seen once. V usage is TRBV7-3 and J usage is TRBJ2-2; D uncertain. Sample: blood. The TCR was taken from a young man in good health. CDR3 nucleotides: TGTGCCAGCAGCCAGGCTAGGGTAGGCACCGGGGAGCTGTTTTTT. It specifies CASSQARVGTGELFF.